This TCR beta chain was obtained from a study of tissue T cells after allogeneic stem cell transplantation (dated by TCRdb to 2021 to 2024). Study-wide context: TCR beta repertoires were profiled across many tissues obtained from research autopsies of patients with and without GVHD, as well as in mouse models of GVHD. The human arm was conducted as a prospective observational study, and neither blinding nor randomization was performed.

The library was made by the immunoSEQ multiplex PCR assay. Adaptive Biotechnologies performed TCRbeta CDR3 sequencing at survey depth and reported CDR3 sequences, V/J genes, productive frequency, and template counts. Amplification of TCR beta CDR3 regions started from genomic DNA instead of RNA. As for how the authors treated the data: Jensen-Shannon divergence served to quantify pairwise repertoire overlap between tissues, with 0 meaning identical and 1 meaning complete divergence. Tissues were grouped by single-linkage agglomerative hierarchical clustering of pairwise JSD values, and the clustering results were shown as dendrograms. GLIPH2 was run on all patient samples with simulation_depth 1000, kmer_min_depth 3, cdr3_length_cutoff 8, keeping groups with more than two unique CDR3s. A standardized tissue-overlap score extrapolated Jaccard GLIPH-group overlap across patients to a standard repertoire size of 1000 clones. Linear mixed-effect models, with tissue included as a fixed effect and individual included as a random effect, were used to assess associations of diversity with clinical or experimental variables. Drawn from immuneACCESS, this table holds only the in-frame rearrangements with V and J called that TCRdb kept. Clones are partly lost; checked studies trace under half to an unresolved V gene and leave the rest unexplained. V and J calls and clone size are copied from that table; D and trimming were computed from the DNA. In all, the sample holds about 1,800 clones, and roughly 45% of those were seen once. Roughly a third of the sample comes from the top ten.

Here is what the overall study found, with its caveats: The patient cohort was small and varied clinically, and sampling depth was recognized as a limitation. Which tissue TCRs were alloreactive or antigen-specific was not determined in the study, and some of the clones might have been host cells that persisted. In both patients and mice, T cells from blood and spleen picked up only a limited part of the TCR repertoire that was detected in tissues. Only a few T cell clones appeared in more than one patient, yet motif-based clustering showed tissue-specific repertoire signatures that were shared between patients. Within patients, how anatomically similar tissues were was a major factor shaping TCR repertoire composition, regardless of disease or transplant status.

The V and J ends are trimmed by 8 bases and 6 bases, leaving 16 bases between them. Inclusive of the bounding cysteine and phenylalanine, the CDR3 is 13 residues long. Shown are 36 bases from within the CDR3, in frame from base 1. CDR1 MSHET and CDR2 SYDVDS were looked up in the germline V gene. About this clone: Its antigen specificity is not known. Mouse gene names and germline sequences are the ones reported for this receptor. The CDR3 end lies 1 residue beyond the end of the read and is filled in from the germline J gene.

The time point label for this specimen denotes: mouse harvest day 14 after allogeneic transplant. Mouse grafts consisting of 10^7 T-cell-depleted bone marrow cells combined with 10^6 splenic CD5+ T cells were administered by tail vein injection. Mouse GVHD was modeled in a major MHC-mismatch B6 (H2b) into BALB/c (H2d) model, with tissues profiled at day 7 or 14. On day 7 or 14 post-transplant, mouse tissues and retro-orbital blood were harvested with separate sterile tools for each animal, and livers were flushed before harvest. Recombination connected TRBV29 to TRBJ1-2; TRBD1 could be the D gene, as 5 bases match. Sequencing was performed on blood. This sequence originates from a female BALB/c mouse given C57BL/6 T cells with graft-versus-host disease after an allogeneic hematopoietic cell transplant. For the CDR3, the sequence is CASRSGQGPDYTF. The covered CDR3 bases are TGTGCTAGCCGCTCGGGCCAGGGCCCCGACTACACC. This CDR3, with the reference TRBV29 and TRBJ1-2 proteins standing in past its ends, gives the full variable domain DMKVTQMPRYLIKRMGENVLLECGQDMSHETMYWYRQDPGLGLQLIYISYDVDSNSEGDIPKGYRVSRKKREHFSLILDSAKTNQTSVYFCASRSGQGPDYTFGSGTRLLVI.